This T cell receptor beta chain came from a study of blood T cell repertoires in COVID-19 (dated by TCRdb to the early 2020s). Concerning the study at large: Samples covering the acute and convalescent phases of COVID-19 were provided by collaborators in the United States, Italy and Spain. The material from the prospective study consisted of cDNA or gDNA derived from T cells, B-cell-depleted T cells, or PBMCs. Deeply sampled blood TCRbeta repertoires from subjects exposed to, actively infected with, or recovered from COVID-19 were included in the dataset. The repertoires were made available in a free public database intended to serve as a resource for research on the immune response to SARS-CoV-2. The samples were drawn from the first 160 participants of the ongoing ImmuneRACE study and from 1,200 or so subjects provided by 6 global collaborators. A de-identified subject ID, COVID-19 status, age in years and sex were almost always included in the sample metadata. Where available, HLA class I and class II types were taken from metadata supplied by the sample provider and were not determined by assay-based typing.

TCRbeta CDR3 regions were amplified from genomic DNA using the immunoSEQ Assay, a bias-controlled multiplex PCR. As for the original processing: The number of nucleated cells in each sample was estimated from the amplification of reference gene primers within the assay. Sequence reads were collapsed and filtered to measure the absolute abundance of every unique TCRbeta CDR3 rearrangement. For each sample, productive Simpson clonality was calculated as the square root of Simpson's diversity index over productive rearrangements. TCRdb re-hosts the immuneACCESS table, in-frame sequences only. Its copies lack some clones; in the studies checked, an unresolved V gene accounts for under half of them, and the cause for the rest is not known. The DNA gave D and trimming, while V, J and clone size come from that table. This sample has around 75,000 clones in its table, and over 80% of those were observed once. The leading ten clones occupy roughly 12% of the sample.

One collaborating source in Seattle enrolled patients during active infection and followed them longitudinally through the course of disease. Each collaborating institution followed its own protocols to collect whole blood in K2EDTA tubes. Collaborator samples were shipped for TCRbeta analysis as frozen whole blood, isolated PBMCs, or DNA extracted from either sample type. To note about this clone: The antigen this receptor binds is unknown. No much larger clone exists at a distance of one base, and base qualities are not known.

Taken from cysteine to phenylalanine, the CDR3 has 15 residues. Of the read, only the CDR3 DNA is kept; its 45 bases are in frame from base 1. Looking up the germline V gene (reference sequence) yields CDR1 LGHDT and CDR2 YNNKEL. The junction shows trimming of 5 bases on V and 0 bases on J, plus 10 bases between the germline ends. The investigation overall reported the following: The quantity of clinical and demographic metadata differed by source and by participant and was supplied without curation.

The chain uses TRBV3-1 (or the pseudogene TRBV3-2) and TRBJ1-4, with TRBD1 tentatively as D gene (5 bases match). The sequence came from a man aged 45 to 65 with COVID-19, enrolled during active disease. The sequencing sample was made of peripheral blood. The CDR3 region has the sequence CASSALTATNEKLFF. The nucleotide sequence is TGTGCCAGCAGCGCCCTGACAGCAACTAATGAAAAACTGTTTTTT.